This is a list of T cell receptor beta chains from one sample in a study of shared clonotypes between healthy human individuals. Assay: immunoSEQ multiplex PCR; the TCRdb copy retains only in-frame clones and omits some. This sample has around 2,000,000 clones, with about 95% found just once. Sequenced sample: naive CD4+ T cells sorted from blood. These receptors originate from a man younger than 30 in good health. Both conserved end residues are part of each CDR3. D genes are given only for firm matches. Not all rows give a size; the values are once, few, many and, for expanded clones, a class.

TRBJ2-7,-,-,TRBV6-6,TGTGCCAGCAGTTCCCGGACAGTCCCTTACGAGCAGTACTTC,CASSSRTVPYEQYF
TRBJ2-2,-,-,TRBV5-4,TGTGCCAGCAGCTTTGGTACTACCACCGGGGAGCTGTTTTTT,CASSFGTTTGELFF
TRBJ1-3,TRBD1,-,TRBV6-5,TGTGCCAGCACTACCCCAGGGGGAGGAAACACCATATATTTT,CASTTPGGGNTIYF
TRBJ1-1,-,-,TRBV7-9,TGTGCCAGCAGCCCCAGCTCAGGGCCGAGGCTTGCGGGGTTCTTT,CASSPSSGPRLAGFF
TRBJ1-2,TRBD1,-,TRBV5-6,TGTGCCAGCAGCTCCCGGGACAGGTCTAACTATGGCTACACCTTC,CASSSRDRSNYGYTF
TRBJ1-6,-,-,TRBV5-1,TGCGCCAGCAGCTTGAGAGGGTTTAATTCACCCCTCCACTTT,CASSLRGFNSPLHF
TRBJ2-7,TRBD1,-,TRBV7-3,TGTGCCAGCAGCACGGACAGGCGCTCCTACGAGCAGTACTTC,CASSTDRRSYEQYF
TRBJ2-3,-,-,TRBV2,TGTGCCAGCAGGGCTGGGGGAGATACGCAGTATTTT,CASRAGGDTQYF
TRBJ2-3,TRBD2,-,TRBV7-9,TGTGCCAGCAGCTCCGGGACTAGCGGGGGTAACGCAGATACGCAGTATTTT,CASSSGTSGGNADTQYF
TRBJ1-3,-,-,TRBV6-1,TGTGCCAGCAGTCAAGGGGGATTTCTCTCTGGAAACACCATATATTTT,CASSQGGFLSGNTIYF
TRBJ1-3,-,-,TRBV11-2,TGTGCCAGCAGCTTTGTGGAGCCCTCTGGAAACACCATATATTTT,CASSFVEPSGNTIYF
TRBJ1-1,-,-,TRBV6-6,TGTGCCAGCAATACTGGGGGCTCTGAAGCTTTCTTT,CASNTGGSEAFF
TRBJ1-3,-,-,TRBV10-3,TGTGCCATCTCGCGGGCGGGAACCCTCGGAAACACCATATATTTT,CAISRAGTLGNTIYF
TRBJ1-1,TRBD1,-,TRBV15,TGTGCCACCAGCAGAGGCGACAGGGGGGAGAACACTGAAGCTTTCTTT,CATSRGDRGENTEAFF
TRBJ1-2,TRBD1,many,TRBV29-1,TGCAGCGCGGGACAGGGAGGCGGCTACACCTTC,CSAGQGGGYTF
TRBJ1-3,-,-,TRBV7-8,TGTGCCAGCAGCGTACAGGGAGATGGAAACACCATATATTTT,CASSVQGDGNTIYF
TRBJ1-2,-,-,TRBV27,TGTGCCAGCAGTTTATTTCGCCCGGACGTCTATGGCTACACCTTC,CASSLFRPDVYGYTF
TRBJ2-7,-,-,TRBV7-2,TGTGCCAGCAGCTCCCTGAGGGGCTACGAGCAGTACTTC,CASSSLRGYEQYF
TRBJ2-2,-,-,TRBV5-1,TGCGCCAGCAGCTTGGTAGTGGTCAGGAACACCGGGGAGCTGTTTTTT,CASSLVVVRNTGELFF
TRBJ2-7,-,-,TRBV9,TGTGCCAGCAGCGTCGGGACAACAAAGACCTACGAGCAGTACTTC,CASSVGTTKTYEQYF
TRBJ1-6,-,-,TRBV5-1,TGCGCCAGCAGCTTGGCCGGAAGCCGGAGCTCCTATAATTCACCCCTCCACTTT,CASSLAGSRSSYNSPLHF
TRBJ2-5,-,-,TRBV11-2,TGTGCCAGCACCCCACCCCGGGTTGAAGAGACCCAGTACTTC,CASTPPRVEETQYF
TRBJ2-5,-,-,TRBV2,TGTGCCTCAGCTCTGGTAGGAGAGACCCAGTACTTC,CASALVGETQYF
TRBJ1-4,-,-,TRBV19,TGTGCCAGTAGTGAGACTTCGACAGAAAAACTGTTTTTT,CASSETSTEKLFF
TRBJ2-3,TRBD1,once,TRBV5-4,TGTGCCAGCAGCTATAACAGGGGCGGCACAGATACGCAGTATTTT,CASSYNRGGTDTQYF
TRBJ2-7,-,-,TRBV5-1,TGCGCCAGCAGCCATAACCCGGACCTGCTATCCTACGAGCAGTACTTC,CASSHNPDLLSYEQYF
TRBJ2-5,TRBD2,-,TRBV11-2,TGTGCCAGCAGTATAAGGTCTAGCGGGGCCCAAGAGACCCAGTACTTC,CASSIRSSGAQETQYF
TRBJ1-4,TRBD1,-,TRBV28,TGTGCCAGCAGCGGGACAGGGGGACTTGAAAAACTGTTTTTT,CASSGTGGLEKLFF
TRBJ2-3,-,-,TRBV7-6,TGTGCCAGCAGCAAACCGACAGAGGGTACGCAGTATTTT,CASSKPTEGTQYF
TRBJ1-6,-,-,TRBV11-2,TGTGCCAGCAGCTCGAGGACAGATAATTCACCCCTCCACTTT,CASSSRTDNSPLHF
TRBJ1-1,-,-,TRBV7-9,TGTGCCAGCAGCTTAGATATCGGGGGCACTGAAGCTTTCTTT,CASSLDIGGTEAFF
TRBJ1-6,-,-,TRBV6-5,TGTGCCAGCAGCCGAGCCGACACCAAGGTGTCACCCCTCCACTTT,CASSRADTKVSPLHF
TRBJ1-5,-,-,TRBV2,TGTGCCAGCAGAAGAGGGATGGAGGAGGGGGGAAGAAATCAGCCCCAGCATTTT,CASRRGMEEGGRNQPQHF
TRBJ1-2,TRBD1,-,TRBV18,TGTGCCAGCTCACGACAGGGTGGGGGTTATGGCTACACCTTC,CASSRQGGGYGYTF
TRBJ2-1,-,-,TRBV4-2,TGTGCCAGCAGCCAAGATTCGTCCCCCTACAATGAGCAGTTCTTC,CASSQDSSPYNEQFF
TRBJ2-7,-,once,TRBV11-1,TGTGCCAGCAGCTTAGAATGGGTTGGCGAGCAGTACTTC,CASSLEWVGEQYF
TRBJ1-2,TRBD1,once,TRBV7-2,TGTGCCAGCAGCAGCCGGGACAGGGGGCAGCACGGCTACACCTTC,CASSSRDRGQHGYTF
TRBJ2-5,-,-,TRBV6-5,TGTGCCAGCAGTTACCCCTCAGGGGGGGAGACCCAGTACTTC,CASSYPSGGETQYF
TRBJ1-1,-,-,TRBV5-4,TGTGCCAGCAGCTTGGACAGTACTATGAACACTGAAGCTTTCTTT,CASSLDSTMNTEAFF
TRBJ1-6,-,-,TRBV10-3,TGTGCCATCAGTGCCAGGGGCAATTCACCCCTCCACTTT,CAISARGNSPLHF
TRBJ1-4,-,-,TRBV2,TGTGCCAGCAGTGAAACGGGGTCGGTCGGTGAAAAACTGTTTTTT,CASSETGSVGEKLFF
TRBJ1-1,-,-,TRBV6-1,TGTGCCAGCAGTGAAGGGTACAGTGAAGCTTTCTTT,CASSEGYSEAFF
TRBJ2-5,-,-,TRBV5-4,TGTGCCAGCAGCTCCGGGGGCGCTGAGGAGACCCAGTACTTC,CASSSGGAEETQYF
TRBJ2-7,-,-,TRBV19,TGTGCCAGTAGTATAGAAGCGAGAGGGGGTTACGAGCAGTACTTC,CASSIEARGGYEQYF
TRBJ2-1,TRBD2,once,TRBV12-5,TGTGCTAGCGACCCGGGACTAGCGCCCCGTGGTGAGCAGTTCTTC,CASDPGLAPRGEQFF
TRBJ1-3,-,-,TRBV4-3,TGCGCCAGCAGCCACTGGACAGTCTCAACAGACTCTGGAAACACCATATATTTT,CASSHWTVSTDSGNTIYF
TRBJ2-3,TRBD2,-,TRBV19,TGTGCCAGTAACAGCGGGGGGGCCTGGACAGATACGCAGTATTTT,CASNSGGAWTDTQYF
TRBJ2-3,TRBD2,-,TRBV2,TGTGCCAGCAAACTAGCGGGGCACACAGATACGCAGTATTTT,CASKLAGHTDTQYF
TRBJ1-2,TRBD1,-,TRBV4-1,TGCGCCAGCAGCCAAGGACCGACAGGGAACTATGGCTACACCTTC,CASSQGPTGNYGYTF
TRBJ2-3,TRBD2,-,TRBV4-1,TGCGCCAGCAGCCAACCGGGACTAGCGAAATCGGTTGATACGCAGTATTTT,CASSQPGLAKSVDTQYF
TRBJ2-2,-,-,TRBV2,TGTGCCAGCTCTAGTTTGTGGAACACCGGGGAGCTGTTTTTT,CASSSLWNTGELFF
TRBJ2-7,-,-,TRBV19,TGTGCCAGTAGTATGAAAGGGTATAGGAGGGGGCAACCAACCTACGAGCAGTACTTC,CASSMKGYRRGQPTYEQYF
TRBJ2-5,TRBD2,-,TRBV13,TGTGCCAGCAGCCTCGCGGGGGGCTATCAAGAGACCCAGTACTTC,CASSLAGGYQETQYF